This T cell receptor beta chain came from a study of blood T cell repertoires in COVID-19. Study-level information: Acute-phase and convalescent COVID-19 samples originated in the United States, Italy and Spain. T cells, B-cell-depleted T cells, or PBMCs supplied cDNA or gDNA.

This CDR3 has 17 residues. Germline V gene data show CDR1 as ENHRY and CDR2 as SYGVKD. The junction had 5 bases not matched to a gene; V was cut back by 4 bases and J by 4 bases. Clones were read by immunoSEQ multiplex PCR, and TCRdb kept only the in-frame ones, dropping some. Of 200,000 to 250,000 clones listed, about nine tenths are singletons. The origin of this receptor is a woman aged 45-65 years with acute or convalescent COVID-19. Sequences were obtained from peripheral blood. The chain recombines TRBV10-3 with TRBJ2-2, with 14 nucleotides matching TRBD2. CDR3 nucleotide sequence: TGTGCCATCAGTGTGGGACTAGCGGGAGTCGGCACCGGGGAGCTGTTTTTT. Protein sequence: CAISVGLAGVGTGELFF.